This paragraph covers one TCR beta chain sequence. Its antigen is not identified. One junction end does not reproduce the germline sequence, and a read error may be involved. The CDR3 is 15 amino acids. Germline loops: CDR1 ENHRY, CDR2 SYGVKD. This sample is part of a study of Graves' ophthalmopathy and Graves' hyperthyroidism. Study details: Peripheral blood was gathered at first diagnosis, ahead of any treatment whatsoever. Study-wide results and caveats: Both an approximately 70% sensitivity and an approximately 72% specificity characterized the model's predictions of ophthalmopathy progression.

Amplification of the TCR beta CDR3 regions used RNA transcripts (as template). An opening RT-PCR round employed HTBI primers and preceded a second-round multiplex PCR. A single record per CDR3 protein comes from TCRdb applying MiXCR to the multiplex PCR reads. Of about 230,000 distinct CDR3 sequences in the sample, 45% were seen once. The diagnostic workup employed clinical symptoms, serum thyroxine, TRAb, thyroid ultrasound and orbital computed tomography. PBMCs were isolated from an approximately 10 ml sample of fresh peripheral blood. This chain links TRBV10-3 with TRBJ2-7; TRBD2 aligns across 12 bases. This sequence originates from an adult man with Graves' ophthalmopathy. The sequencing sample was made of peripheral blood. CDR3 amino acids: CASSYSGLAGGEQYF. Here the CDR3 DNA reads TGTGCCAGCAGTTACTCGGGGCTAGCGGGAGGGGAGCAGTACTTC.